The rows below give T cell receptor beta chains drawn from one sample of a study of cytomegalovirus exposure and HLA in healthy donors. The data were produced by immunoSEQ multiplex PCR, yet TCRdb's version contains in-frame clones alone and is incomplete. The sample holds tens of thousands of clones; 55% to 80% are singletons and the top ten take roughly 3%. The sample consisted of PBMCs. All receptors come from a woman aged 45-65 years in good health and CMV-seronegative. Both conserved end residues are part of each CDR3. Each record gives: J gene, clone size, V gene, D gene, CDR3 protein, CDR3 DNA. A D gene is named only where the DNA matches it firmly. Rows give clone size only sometimes, using once, few, many, or a class for an expanded clone.

J gene: TRBJ2-1
clone size: few
V gene: TRBV7-2
D gene: TRBD1
CDR3 protein: CASSLDLQGRIPLYNEQFF
CDR3 DNA: TGTGCCAGCAGCTTAGACCTACAGGGGCGAATCCCCCTATACAATGAGCAGTTCTTC

J gene: TRBJ2-1
clone size: once
V gene: TRBV2
D gene: -
CDR3 protein: CASSVQAGPYNEQFF
CDR3 DNA: TGTGCCAGCAGTGTCCAAGCAGGCCCCTACAATGAGCAGTTCTTC

J gene: TRBJ1-1
clone size: -
V gene: TRBV5-1
D gene: -
CDR3 protein: CASSTTGGGRNTEAFF
CDR3 DNA: TGCGCCAGCTCGACCACCGGAGGTGGCAGGAACACTGAAGCTTTCTTT

J gene: TRBJ1-2
clone size: -
V gene: TRBV7-9
D gene: -
CDR3 protein: CASSATVQGPPYGYTF
CDR3 DNA: TGTGCCAGCAGCGCAACTGTACAGGGTCCCCCCTATGGCTACACCTTC

J gene: TRBJ2-5
clone size: -
V gene: TRBV27
D gene: TRBD2
CDR3 protein: CASSSRTSGGKTQYF
CDR3 DNA: TGTGCCAGCAGTTCGAGGACTAGCGGGGGGAAGACCCAGTACTTC

J gene: TRBJ2-2
clone size: -
V gene: TRBV29-1
D gene: -
CDR3 protein: CSVVTFGTGELFF
CDR3 DNA: TGCAGCGTTGTGACTTTTGGCACCGGGGAGCTGTTTTTT

J gene: TRBJ1-2
clone size: -
V gene: TRBV7-2
D gene: TRBD1
CDR3 protein: CASSFRTGAAYGYTF
CDR3 DNA: TGTGCCAGCAGCTTTCGGACAGGGGCGGCCTATGGCTACACCTTC

J gene: TRBJ1-1
clone size: once
V gene: TRBV29-1
D gene: TRBD1
CDR3 protein: CSVGTGGTEAFF
CDR3 DNA: TGCAGCGTCGGGACAGGGGGCACTGAAGCTTTCTTT

J gene: TRBJ1-5
clone size: few
V gene: TRBV28
D gene: TRBD1
CDR3 protein: CASSFDRGLYSNQPQHF
CDR3 DNA: TGTGCCAGCAGTTTCGACAGGGGCCTTTATAGCAATCAGCCCCAGCATTTT

J gene: TRBJ2-5
clone size: few
V gene: TRBV7-2
D gene: TRBD2
CDR3 protein: CASSLGLAGETQYF
CDR3 DNA: TGTGCCAGCAGCTTGGGACTAGCGGGAGAGACCCAGTACTTC

J gene: TRBJ2-3
clone size: -
V gene: TRBV27
D gene: -
CDR3 protein: CASRGVDTDTQYF
CDR3 DNA: TGTGCCAGCCGAGGAGTTGACACAGATACGCAGTATTTT

J gene: TRBJ1-2
clone size: once
V gene: TRBV5-6
D gene: -
CDR3 protein: CASSLFDSYTF
CDR3 DNA: TGTGCCAGCAGCTTGTTTGACAGCTACACCTTC

J gene: TRBJ1-2
clone size: -
V gene: TRBV5-6
D gene: TRBD1
CDR3 protein: CASSPSGDRAGYTF
CDR3 DNA: TGTGCCAGCAGCCCTTCCGGGGACAGGGCAGGCTACACCTTC

J gene: TRBJ2-3
clone size: -
V gene: TRBV7-6
D gene: -
CDR3 protein: CASSFTGTITDTQYF
CDR3 DNA: TGTGCCAGCAGCTTTACAGGGACCATCACAGATACGCAGTATTTT

J gene: TRBJ1-4
clone size: -
V gene: TRBV5-1
D gene: -
CDR3 protein: CASSLEGQSNEKLFF
CDR3 DNA: TGCGCCAGCAGCTTGGAGGGACAATCTAATGAAAAACTGTTTTTT

J gene: TRBJ2-3
clone size: few
V gene: TRBV6-4
D gene: TRBD2
CDR3 protein: CASTKTAGTADTQYF
CDR3 DNA: TGTGCCAGCACGAAGACAGCGGGAACTGCAGATACGCAGTATTTT

J gene: TRBJ1-1
clone size: once
V gene: TRBV2
D gene: -
CDR3 protein: CAILAGLNTEAFF
CDR3 DNA: TGTGCCATTCTGGCAGGATTGAACACTGAAGCTTTCTTT

J gene: TRBJ1-2
clone size: -
V gene: TRBV4-1
D gene: -
CDR3 protein: CASSPGAMNYGYTF
CDR3 DNA: TGCGCCAGCAGCCCAGGGGCGATGAACTATGGCTACACCTTC

J gene: TRBJ2-1
clone size: -
V gene: TRBV25-1
D gene: -
CDR3 protein: CASSETRQGHNEQFF
CDR3 DNA: TGTGCCAGCAGTGAAACTCGGCAGGGCCACAATGAGCAGTTCTTC